These 21 T cell receptor beta chains were sequenced from one sample in a study of human T cells and chemical hapten exposure (dated by TCRdb to the early 2020s). Libraries were prepared through RACE. For sequencing, a NextSeq 500 was employed. Starting from the raw public reads, TCRdb applied fastp trimming at Q25, assembled clones with MiXCR and retained in-frame beta chains. A single entry per CDR3 protein holds the most common genes and DNA from its merged rows. This sample comprises about 90,000 distinct CDR3 sequences, 8.5% of them detected only once. Together, the top ten hold about 2.5% of the sample. The sample's time point label, decoded: pre-sensitization, week 0. Reading the label with the study, this specimen's treatment or condition is: therapeutic diphenylcyclopropenone sensitization with weekly scalp DPC. The sequenced sample was whole blood, obtained in connection with sensitization to the hapten diphenylcyclopropenone (DPC). The receptor set was obtained from a middle-aged man with alopecia areata. Some clones in this sample may be carry-over from other donors' samples.

This clonotype has a handful of counts. The gene calls are TRBV5-5 and TRBJ2-5; D may be TRBD2 (6 bases). The CDR3 contains 13 residues. Germline loops: CDR1 SGHKS, CDR2 YYEKEE (reference sequence). V dropped 3 bases and J dropped 7 bases, with 13 bases sitting between them. Here the CDR3 reads CASSYRLEGTQYF. The CDR3 DNA follows: TGTGCCAGCAGCTACAGACTAGAAGGGACCCAGTACTTC. The full variable domain, its missing parts supplied by reference TRBV5-5 and TRBJ2-5, is DAGVTQSPTHLIKTRGQQVTLRCSPISGHKSVSWYQQVLGQGPQFIFQYYEKEERGRGNFPDRFSARQFPNYSSELNVNALLLGDSALYLCASSYRLEGTQYFGPGTRLLVL.

This clonotype has a handful of counts. This chain joins TRBV28 and TRBJ2-1; 7 nucleotides align to TRBD2. The germline V gene encodes CDR1 MDHEN and CDR2 SYDVKM. This CDR3 region has 15 residues. V trimming: 4 bases; J trimming: 8 bases; junction bases outside the gene matches: 11. CDR3 nucleotides: TGTGCCAGCAGTTGGGAGGGAGCCACGATTGATGAGCAGTTCTTC. Encoded protein: CASSWEGATIDEQFF.

The chain has TRBV29-1 and TRBJ1-2; D might be TRBD1 (6 bases). Germline CDR1 is SQVTM and CDR2 is ANQGSEA. V was pared by 3 bases and J by 6 bases, with 17 bases between. CDR3 length: 14 amino acids. CDR3: CSVDVGALGDGYTF. As DNA, the CDR3 is TGCAGCGTTGATGTGGGGGCGCTTGGGGATGGCTACACCTTC.

There are a few counts of this clonotype. The chain combines TRBV6-2 or TRBV6-3 with TRBJ2-1; TRBD2 matches 7 bases. The J segment lost 6 bases and the V segment lost 7 bases, leaving 9 bases of the junction unmatched. The CDR3 runs 14 residues. Germline V gives CDR1 MNHEY, CDR2 SVGEGT. The CDR3 loop is CASIGGSSSNEQFF. The CDR3 DNA follows: TGTGCCAGCATTGGCGGGAGTAGTAGCAATGAGCAGTTCTTC.

In nucleotides, the CDR3 is TGTGCCAGCAGTACCCCCCTAGGCTCCTACAATGAGCAGTTCTTC. Translation: CASSTPLGSYNEQFF. This chain uses TRBV6-5 with TRBJ2-1; D is unresolved. Germline values: CDR1 MNHEY, CDR2 SVGAGI. Trimming took 5 bases from V and 0 from J, leaving 11 bases between them. CDR3 length: 15 residues.

Note on this clonotype: A read error is possible here, since a much larger clone lies one base away. V usage is TRBV12-3 or TRBV12-4 and J usage is TRBJ2-3, with D hard to call. The CDR3 has 15 amino acids. The CDR3 nucleotides are TGTGCCAGAAGTTTACGCGGCGGAAGCACAGATACGCAGTATTTT. As protein: CARSLRGGSTDTQYF.

The chain is built from TRBV9 and TRBJ2-5; 10 bases align to TRBD2. The CDR3 spans 16 residues. J gave up 4 bases and V 2 bases, and 8 bases lay outside the gene matches. Germline CDR1 is SGDLS and CDR2 is YYNGEE. CDR3 in DNA: TGTGCCAGCAGCGTGGATCCTAGCGGGAGTGGAGAGACCCAGTACTTC. This codes for CASSVDPSGSGETQYF.

This clonotype has only a few counts. The chain couples TRBV7-9 to TRBJ2-3; the D gene is possibly TRBD1 (6 bases). Germline CDR1 and CDR2: SEHNR and FQNEAQ (reference sequence). Trimming pared 8 bases from V and 3 bases from J, leaving 18 bases between. This CDR3 comprises 15 residues. The CDR3 region has the DNA TGTGCCAGCGTGATGGGCAGGGGTGGTACAGATACGCAGTATTTT. It translates to CASVMGRGGTDTQYF.

This clonotype was seen more than once but under ten times. The chain recombines TRBV3-1 with TRBJ2-1; TRBD2 agrees at 9 bases. Germline CDR1 LGHDT, CDR2 YNNKEL (reference sequence). The length of the CDR3 is 17 residues. V was pared by 0 bases and J by 5 bases, with 8 bases of the junction left unmatched. This chain's CDR3 is CASSQDWRTSADNEQFF. CDR3 coding DNA: TGTGCCAGCAGCCAAGATTGGAGGACTAGCGCCGACAATGAGCAGTTCTTC.

This clonotype occurred many times. The rearrangement links TRBV29-1 to TRBJ2-3; the match to TRBD1 covers 9 bases. CDR3 size: 18 residues. V lost 2 bases, J lost 3 bases, and 15 bases stayed unmatched. Germline CDR1 is SQVTM and CDR2 is ANQGSEA. This CDR3 is CSVEFLLGDRVKTDTQYF. DNA for the CDR3: TGCAGCGTTGAATTCCTACTAGGGGACAGGGTTAAGACAGATACGCAGTATTTT.

This clonotype was detected only a few times. The genes are TRBV27 and TRBJ2-7; TRBD2 matches 8 bases. The CDR3 has 15 amino acids. V was clipped by 7 bases and J by 0 bases; unmatched bases: 8. CDR1 and CDR2 from the germline V gene are MNHEY and SMNVEV (reference sequence). DNA of the CDR3: TGTGCCAGCATCTTATTAGCGGGGCGCTCCTACGAGCAGTACTTC. This translates into CASILLAGRSYEQYF.

This clonotype was picked up many times. The rearrangement uses TRBV6-2 or TRBV6-3 and TRBJ2-1, with D possibly being TRBD1 or TRBD2 (5 bases each). Germline V gene lookup returns CDR1 MNHEY and CDR2 SVGEGT. CDR3 size: 12 residues. Trimming stripped 7 bases from V and 10 bases from J, with 14 bases between. CDR3 amino acids: CASTMGRREQFF. CDR3 in DNA: TGTGCCAGCACTATGGGACGACGGGAGCAGTTCTTC.

This clonotype was detected many times. This chain uses TRBV4-3 with TRBJ2-3; 10 bases fit TRBD1. The V and J ends lost 3 bases and 2 bases, in that order; junction bases with no gene match: 2. This CDR3 contains 15 residues. In germline, CDR1 is LGHNA, CDR2 YSLEER. The CDR3 spells CASSQDRGVTDTQYF. The CDR3 DNA follows: TGCGCCAGCAGCCAGGACAGGGGGGTCACAGATACGCAGTATTTT.

There are many counts of this clonotype. V and J are TRBV29-1 and TRBJ2-6; D may be TRBD1 (5 bases). Germline assignment: CDR1 SQVTM and CDR2 ANQGSEA. V shed 4 bases and J shed 0 bases, with 10 bases lying between them. The CDR3 runs to 15 residues. Here the CDR3 DNA reads TGCAGCGTTGTACGCAGGGTCTCTGGGGCCAACGTCCTGACTTTC. Translation gives CSVVRRVSGANVLTF.

The chain combines TRBV18 with TRBJ2-7, with D possibly matching TRBD2 (6 bases). V was pared by 2 bases and J by 4 bases, with 18 bases between. The CDR3 consists of 16 residues. Looked up from germline, CDR1 is KGHSH and CDR2 is LQKENI. The CDR3, as DNA: TGTGCCAGCTCACCAAGCCGCGGGGTATTAGGGTACGAGCAGTACGTC. Its protein product is CASSPSRGVLGYEQYV.

The chain employs TRBV9 and TRBJ2-3, with D perhaps matching TRBD2 (5 bases). The CDR3 has 16 amino acids. With 0 bases removed from V and 2 bases from J, the gap between germline ends came to 13 bases. Per germline, CDR1 SGDLS and CDR2 YYNGEE. The CDR3 DNA is TGTGCCAGCAGCGTAGGGCTCGGGGTTATCACAGATACGCAGTATTTT. This translates into CASSVGLGVITDTQYF.

This clonotype showed up many times. This chain connects TRBV29-1 to TRBJ2-1, with 8 bases aligning to TRBD1. Trimming took 3 bases from V and 4 from J; bases not matched to a gene: 8. The CDR3 runs to 15 residues. Germline V gene lookup returns CDR1 SQVTM and CDR2 ANQGSEA. This CDR3 is CSVEVQGAPYNEQFF. The CDR3, as DNA: TGCAGCGTTGAGGTGCAGGGGGCCCCTTACAATGAGCAGTTCTTC.

This clonotype was recorded a few times. This chain joins TRBV6-2 or TRBV6-3 and TRBJ2-6; the D is unclear. Germline CDR1 MNHEY, CDR2 SVGEGT. Trimming shortened V by 2 bases and J by 2 bases, and 13 bases separated the two germline ends. The CDR3 runs 17 residues. CDR3 protein: CASSYSAASPGANVLTF. The CDR3, as DNA: TGTGCCAGCAGTTACAGTGCTGCAAGCCCTGGGGCCAACGTCCTGACTTTC.

Concerning this clonotype: A much larger clone differs from this one at a single base, so this may be a read error. The rearrangement joins TRBV7-2 to TRBJ2-1, with D hard to call. Germline-derived CDR1 and CDR2 are SGHTA and FQGNSA. This CDR3 is 11 amino acids long. CDR3 DNA: TGTGCCAGCAGCTTAGTTAGTGAGCTGTTCTTC. Its protein product is CASSLVSELFF.

This clonotype occurred many times. V and J are TRBV6-6 and TRBJ2-5; tentatively, D is TRBD1 or TRBD2 (6 bases each). V dropped 0 bases and J dropped 4 bases, with 18 bases sitting between them. This CDR3 contains 17 residues. Germline CDR1 MNHNY, CDR2 SVGAGI (reference sequence). The CDR3 region is CASSYSARPEGGETQYF. The DNA of the CDR3 is TGTGCCAGCAGTTACTCGGCGAGACCGGAGGGGGGAGAGACCCAGTACTTC.

This clonotype was recorded at least ten times. The chain combines TRBV6-6 with TRBJ1-5; D is undetermined. Trimming took off 5 bases at V and 2 bases at J, with 10 bases between the two ends. CDR3 length: 14 residues. Germline V gives CDR1 MNHNY, CDR2 SVGAGI (reference sequence). In DNA form, the CDR3 reads TGTGCCAGCAGTAAACTGACGGGCAATCAGCCCCAGCATTTT. Its protein is CASSKLTGNQPQHF.